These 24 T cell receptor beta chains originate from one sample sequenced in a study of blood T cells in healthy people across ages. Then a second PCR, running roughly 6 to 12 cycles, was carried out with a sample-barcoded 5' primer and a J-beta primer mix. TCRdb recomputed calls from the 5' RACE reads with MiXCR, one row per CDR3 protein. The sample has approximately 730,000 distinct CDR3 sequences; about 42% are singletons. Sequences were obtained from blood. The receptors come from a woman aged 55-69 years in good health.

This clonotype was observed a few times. The CDR3 reads CASWQNEKLFF. As DNA, the CDR3 is TGTGCCAGCTGGCAGAATGAAAAACTGTTTTTT. The chain employs TRBV28 and TRBJ1-4; no clear D gene. Per germline, CDR1 MDHEN and CDR2 SYDVKM. V lost 8 bases and J 5 bases, leaving 6 bases between the germline ends. The CDR3 sequence is 11 residues long.

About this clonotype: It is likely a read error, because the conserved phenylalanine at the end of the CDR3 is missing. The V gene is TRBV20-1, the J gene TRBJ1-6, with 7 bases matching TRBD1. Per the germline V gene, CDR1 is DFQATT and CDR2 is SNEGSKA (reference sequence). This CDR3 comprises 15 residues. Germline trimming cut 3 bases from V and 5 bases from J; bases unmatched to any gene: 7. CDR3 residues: CSASPPDRDNSPLHV. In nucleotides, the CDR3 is TGCAGTGCTAGCCCGCCCGACAGGGATAATTCACCCCTCCACGTT.

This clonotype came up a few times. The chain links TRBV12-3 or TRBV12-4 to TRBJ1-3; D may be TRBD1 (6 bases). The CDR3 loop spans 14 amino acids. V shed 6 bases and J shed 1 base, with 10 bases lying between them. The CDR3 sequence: CASRAQGSGNTIYF. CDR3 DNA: TGTGCCAGCAGAGCCCAGGGGTCTGGAAACACCATATATTTT.

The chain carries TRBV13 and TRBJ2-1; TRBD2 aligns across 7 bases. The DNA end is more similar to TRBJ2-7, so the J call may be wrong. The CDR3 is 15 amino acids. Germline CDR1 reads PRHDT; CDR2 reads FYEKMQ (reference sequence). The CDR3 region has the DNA TGTGCCAGCAGCTTTGCTAGCGGAGTTTACAATGAGCAGTACTTC. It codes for CASSFASGVYNEQYF.

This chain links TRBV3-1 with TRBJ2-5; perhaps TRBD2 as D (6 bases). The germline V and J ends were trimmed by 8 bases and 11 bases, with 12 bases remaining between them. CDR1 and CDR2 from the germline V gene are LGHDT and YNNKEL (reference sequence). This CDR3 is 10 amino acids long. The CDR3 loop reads CASGGNEQYF. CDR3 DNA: TGTGCCAGCGGGGGGAATGAGCAGTACTTC.

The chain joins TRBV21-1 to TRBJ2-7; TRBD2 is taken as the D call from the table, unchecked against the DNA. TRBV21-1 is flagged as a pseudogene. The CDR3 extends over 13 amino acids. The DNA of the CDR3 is TGTGCCAGCAGCTGCCGGACTACTCCAGATGGGTACTTC. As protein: CASSCRTTPDGYF.

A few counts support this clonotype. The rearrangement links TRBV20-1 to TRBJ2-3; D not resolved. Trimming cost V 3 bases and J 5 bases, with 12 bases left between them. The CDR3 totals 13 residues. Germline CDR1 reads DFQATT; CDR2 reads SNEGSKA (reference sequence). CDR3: CSARGRAQDTQYF. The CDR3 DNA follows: TGCAGTGCTAGGGGTAGGGCTCAAGATACGCAGTATTTT.

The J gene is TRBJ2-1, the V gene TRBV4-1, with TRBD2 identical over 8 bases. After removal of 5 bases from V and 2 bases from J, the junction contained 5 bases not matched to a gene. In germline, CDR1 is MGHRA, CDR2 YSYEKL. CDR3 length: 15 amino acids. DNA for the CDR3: TGCGCCAGCAGCAAGACTAGCGAGGCCTACAATGAGCAGTTCTTC. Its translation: CASSKTSEAYNEQFF.

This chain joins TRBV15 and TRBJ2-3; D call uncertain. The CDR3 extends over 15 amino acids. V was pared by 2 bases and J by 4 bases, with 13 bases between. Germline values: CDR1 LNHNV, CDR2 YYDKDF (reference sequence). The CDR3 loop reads CATSRRSLGPDTQYF. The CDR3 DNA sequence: TGTGCCACCAGCAGACGATCTCTCGGGCCAGATACGCAGTATTTT.

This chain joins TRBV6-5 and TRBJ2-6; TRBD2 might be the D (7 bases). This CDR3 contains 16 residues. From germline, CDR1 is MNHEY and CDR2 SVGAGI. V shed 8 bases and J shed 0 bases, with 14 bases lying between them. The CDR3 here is CASQRGAFSGANVLTF. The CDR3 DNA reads TGTGCCAGCCAACGGGGGGCCTTCTCTGGGGCCAACGTCCTGACTTTC.

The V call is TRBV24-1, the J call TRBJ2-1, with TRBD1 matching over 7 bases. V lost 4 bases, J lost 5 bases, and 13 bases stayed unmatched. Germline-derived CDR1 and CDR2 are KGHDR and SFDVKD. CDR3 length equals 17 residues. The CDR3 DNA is TGTGCCACCAGTGACCCGACAGGGATTTCCCCTCACAATGAGCAGTTCTTC. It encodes CATSDPTGISPHNEQFF.

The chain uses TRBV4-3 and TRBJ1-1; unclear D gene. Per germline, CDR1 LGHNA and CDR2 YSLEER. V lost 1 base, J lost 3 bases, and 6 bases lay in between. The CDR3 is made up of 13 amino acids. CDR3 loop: CASSQGMDTEAFF. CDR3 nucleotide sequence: TGCGCCAGCAGCCAAGGCATGGACACTGAAGCTTTCTTT.

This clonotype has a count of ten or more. CDR3 protein: CSASRSGTEQYF. CDR3 DNA: TGCAGTGCTAGTAGATCCGGGACAGAGCAGTACTTC. The V gene is TRBV20-1, the J gene TRBJ2-7, with a possible D match to TRBD1 (6 bases). The V gene's germline CDR1 is DFQATT and CDR2 SNEGSKA (reference sequence). The CDR3 loop spans 12 amino acids. Trimming took off 3 bases at V and 7 bases at J, with 13 bases between the two ends.

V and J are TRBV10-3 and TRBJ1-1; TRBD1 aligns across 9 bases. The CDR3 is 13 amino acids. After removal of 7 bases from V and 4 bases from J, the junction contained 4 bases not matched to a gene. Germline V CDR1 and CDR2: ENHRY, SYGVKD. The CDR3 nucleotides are TGTGCCATCACCGGGACAGGGACCACTGAAGCTTTCTTT. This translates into CAITGTGTTEAFF.

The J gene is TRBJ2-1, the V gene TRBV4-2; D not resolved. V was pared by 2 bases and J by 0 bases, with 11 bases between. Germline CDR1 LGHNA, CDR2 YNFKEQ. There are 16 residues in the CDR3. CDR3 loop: CASSQTRRSSYNEQFF. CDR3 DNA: TGTGCCAGCAGCCAAACTCGACGGAGCTCCTACAATGAGCAGTTCTTC.

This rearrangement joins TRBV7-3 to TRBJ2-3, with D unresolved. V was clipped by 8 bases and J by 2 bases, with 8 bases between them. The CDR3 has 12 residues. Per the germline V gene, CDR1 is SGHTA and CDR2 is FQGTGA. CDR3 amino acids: CASARITDTQYF. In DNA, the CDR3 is TGTGCCAGCGCTAGGATCACAGATACGCAGTATTTT.

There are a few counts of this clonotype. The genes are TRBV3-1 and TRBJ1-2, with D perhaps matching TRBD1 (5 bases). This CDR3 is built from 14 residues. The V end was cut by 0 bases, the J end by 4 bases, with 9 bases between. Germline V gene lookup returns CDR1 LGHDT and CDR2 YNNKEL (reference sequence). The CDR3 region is CASSQDDRGYGYTF. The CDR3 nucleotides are TGTGCCAGCAGCCAAGATGACAGAGGCTATGGCTACACCTTC.

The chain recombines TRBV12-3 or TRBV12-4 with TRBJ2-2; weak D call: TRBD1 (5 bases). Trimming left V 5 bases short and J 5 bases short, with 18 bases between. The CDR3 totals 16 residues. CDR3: CASSPDFRAGTGELFF. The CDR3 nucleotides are TGTGCCAGCAGTCCTGACTTCAGGGCTGGGACCGGGGAGCTGTTTTTT.

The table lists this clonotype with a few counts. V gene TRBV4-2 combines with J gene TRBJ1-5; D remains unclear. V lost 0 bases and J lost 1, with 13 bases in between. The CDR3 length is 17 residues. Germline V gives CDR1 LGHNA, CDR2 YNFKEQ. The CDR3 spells CASSQDGWAESNQPQHF. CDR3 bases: TGTGCCAGCAGCCAAGATGGGTGGGCAGAAAGCAATCAGCCCCAGCATTTT.

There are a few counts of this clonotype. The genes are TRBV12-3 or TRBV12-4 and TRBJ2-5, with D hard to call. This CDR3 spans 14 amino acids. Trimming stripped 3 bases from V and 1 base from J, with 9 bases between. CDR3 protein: CASSFQDGQETQYF. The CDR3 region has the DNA TGTGCCAGCAGTTTTCAGGACGGCCAAGAGACCCAGTACTTC.

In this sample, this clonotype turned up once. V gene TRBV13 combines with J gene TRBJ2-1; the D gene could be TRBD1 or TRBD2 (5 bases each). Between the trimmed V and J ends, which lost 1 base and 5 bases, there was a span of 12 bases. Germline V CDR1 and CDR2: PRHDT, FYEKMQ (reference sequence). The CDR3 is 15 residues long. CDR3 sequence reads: CASSLEFGDHNEQFF. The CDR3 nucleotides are TGTGCCAGCAGCTTAGAGTTTGGGGACCACAATGAGCAGTTCTTC.

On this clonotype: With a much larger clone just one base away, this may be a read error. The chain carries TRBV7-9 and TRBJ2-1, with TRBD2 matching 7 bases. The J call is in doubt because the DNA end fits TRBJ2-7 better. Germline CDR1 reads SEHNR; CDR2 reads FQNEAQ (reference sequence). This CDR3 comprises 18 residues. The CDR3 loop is CASSLHLSSGLSYNEQYF. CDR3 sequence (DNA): TGTGCCAGCAGCTTACATCTCTCTAGCGGCCTCTCCTACAATGAGCAGTACTTC.

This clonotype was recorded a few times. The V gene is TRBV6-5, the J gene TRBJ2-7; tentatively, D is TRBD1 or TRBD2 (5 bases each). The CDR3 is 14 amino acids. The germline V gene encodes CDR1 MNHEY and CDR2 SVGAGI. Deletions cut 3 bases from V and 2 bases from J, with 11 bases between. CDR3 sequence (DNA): TGTGCCAGCAGTTATGGCAGGGACGCCTACGAGCAGTACTTC. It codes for CASSYGRDAYEQYF.

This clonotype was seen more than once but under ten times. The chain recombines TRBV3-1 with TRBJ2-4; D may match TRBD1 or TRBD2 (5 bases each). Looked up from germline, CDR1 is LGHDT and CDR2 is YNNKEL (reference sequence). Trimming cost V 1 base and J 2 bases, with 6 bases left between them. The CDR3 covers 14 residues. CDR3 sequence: CASSQGGTKNIQYF. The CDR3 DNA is TGTGCCAGCAGCCAAGGGGGGACCAAAAACATTCAGTACTTC.